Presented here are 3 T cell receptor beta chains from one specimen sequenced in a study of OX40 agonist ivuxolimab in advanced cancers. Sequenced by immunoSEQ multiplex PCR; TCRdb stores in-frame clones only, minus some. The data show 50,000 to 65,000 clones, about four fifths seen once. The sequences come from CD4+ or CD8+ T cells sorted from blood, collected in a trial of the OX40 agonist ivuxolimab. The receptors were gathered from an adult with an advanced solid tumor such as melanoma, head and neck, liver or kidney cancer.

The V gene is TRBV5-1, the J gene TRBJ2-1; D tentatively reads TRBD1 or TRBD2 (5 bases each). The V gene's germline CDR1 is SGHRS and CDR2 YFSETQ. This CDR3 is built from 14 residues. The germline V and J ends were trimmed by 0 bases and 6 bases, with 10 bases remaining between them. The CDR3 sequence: CASSLGGTINEQFF. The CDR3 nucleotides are TGCGCCAGCAGCTTGGGGGGGACCATCAATGAGCAGTTCTTC.

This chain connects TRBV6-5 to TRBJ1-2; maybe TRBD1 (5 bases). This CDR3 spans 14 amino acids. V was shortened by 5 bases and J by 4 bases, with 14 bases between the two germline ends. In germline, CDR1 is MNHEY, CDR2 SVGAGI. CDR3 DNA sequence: TGTGCCAGCAGTAATCAACAGGTCCCCTATGGCTACACCTTC. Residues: CASSNQQVPYGYTF.

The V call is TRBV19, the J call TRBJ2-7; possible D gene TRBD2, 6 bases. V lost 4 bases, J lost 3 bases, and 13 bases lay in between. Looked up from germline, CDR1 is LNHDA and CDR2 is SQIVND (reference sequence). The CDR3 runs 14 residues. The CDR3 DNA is TGTGCCAGTAGTACCGGGACTCGACGCTACGAGCAGTACTTC. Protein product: CASSTGTRRYEQYF.